These 30 T cell receptor beta chains came from one sample sequenced in a study of cytomegalovirus exposure and HLA in healthy donors. The PCR was carried out with 60 Vbeta primers and 13 Jbeta primers. TCRdb's copy holds only in-frame clones and misses some; the assay was immunoSEQ multiplex PCR. The sample has under 200,000 clones, about 78% seen once. The sample taken for sequencing was PBMCs. The receptors derive from a man aged 60-69 years in good health and CMV-seronegative.

This clone occurred a few times. The J gene is TRBJ2-5, the V gene TRBV18; 8 positions match TRBD1. In germline, CDR1 is KGHSH, CDR2 LQKENI. The CDR3 is made up of 16 amino acids. The ends lost 4 bases at V and 1 base at J; junction bases unmatched: 8. This CDR3 reads CASSLGTGGGQETQYF. CDR3 bases: TGTGCCAGCTCACTCGGGACAGGCGGAGGCCAAGAGACCCAGTACTTC.

Concerning this clone: The junction does not match germline at one end; this may be a read error. V usage is TRBV19 and J usage is TRBJ1-5, with 8 bases fitting TRBD1. The length of the CDR3 is 15 residues. Germline lookup yields CDR1 LNHDA and CDR2 SQIVND (reference sequence). The CDR3 bases are TGTGCCAGTAGCCGGACAGGGCAGGGCAATCAGCCCCAGAATTTT. This encodes CASSRTGQGNQPQNF.

The genes are TRBV11-3 and TRBJ2-1; 8 nucleotides line up with TRBD2. V was clipped by 5 bases and J by 4 bases; unmatched bases: 7. Germline V lookup: CDR1 SGHNT, CDR2 YENEEA. CDR3 size: 15 residues. The CDR3 sequence is CASSRSGSSYNEQFF. In DNA, the CDR3 is TGTGCCAGCAGCCGGAGCGGGAGCTCGTACAATGAGCAGTTCTTC.

In DNA, the CDR3 is TGTGCCATCAAAGGGACAGCGAACACTGAAGCTTTCTTT. Residues: CAIKGTANTEAFF. V usage is TRBV6-5 and J usage is TRBJ1-1; 7 bases align to TRBD1. J lost 1 base, V lost 10 bases, and 6 bases had no gene match. The length of the CDR3 is 13 residues. In germline, CDR1 is MNHEY, CDR2 SVGAGI.

V and J are TRBV5-5 and TRBJ1-5; D is unclear. The germline V and J ends were trimmed by 0 bases and 0 bases, with 13 bases remaining between them. Germline lookup yields CDR1 SGHKS and CDR2 YYEKEE (reference sequence). The CDR3 runs to 17 residues. DNA of the CDR3: TGTGCCAGCAGCTTGGTAGGCGGAGCATATAGCAATCAGCCCCAGCATTTT. Protein sequence: CASSLVGGAYSNQPQHF.

This chain uses TRBV13 with TRBJ2-7; D gene ambiguous. The germline V gene has CDR1 PRHDT and CDR2 FYEKMQ (reference sequence). The CDR3 contains 14 residues. Trimming cost V 5 bases and J 1 base, with 12 bases left between them. The CDR3 DNA reads TGTGCCAGCAGCCGAAAGTTTACATCCTACGAGCAGTACTTC. Protein sequence: CASSRKFTSYEQYF.

This CDR3 reads CASSRDPGQLNEKLFF. The DNA of the CDR3 is TGTGCCAGCAGCCGAGATCCGGGACAGCTTAATGAAAAACTGTTTTTT. This chain uses TRBV4-2 with TRBJ1-4; 7 positions match TRBD1. Trimming at V came to 4 bases and at J to 4 bases, leaving 9 bases not matched to a gene. Looked up from germline, CDR1 is LGHNA and CDR2 is YNFKEQ. This CDR3 spans 16 amino acids.

In its sample, this clone was seen a few times. The rearrangement uses TRBV4-2 and TRBJ1-2, with a weak D call TRBD1 (6 bases). With 4 bases removed from V and 7 bases from J, the gap between germline ends came to 10 bases. From germline, CDR1 is LGHNA and CDR2 YNFKEQ. CDR3 size: 12 residues. The CDR3 region has the DNA TGTGCCAGCAGCCCGACGGACAGTGGCTACACCTTC. Amino acid sequence: CASSPTDSGYTF.

This chain links TRBV5-1 with TRBJ1-2, with TRBD1 identical over 8 bases. From germline, CDR1 is SGHRS and CDR2 YFSETQ. CDR3 length equals 13 residues. Trimming took 0 bases from V and 8 from J; bases not matched to a gene: 3. CDR3 region: CASSLGQGIGYTF. CDR3 bases: TGCGCCAGCAGCTTGGGACAGGGGATCGGCTACACCTTC.

The rearrangement uses TRBV5-1 and TRBJ1-5; D is perhaps TRBD1 (5 bases). With 6 bases removed from V and 3 bases from J, the gap between germline ends came to 13 bases. Germline CDR1 SGHRS, CDR2 YFSETQ. The CDR3 loop spans 14 amino acids. This CDR3 reads CASKKEGNNQPQHF. The CDR3 DNA reads as TGCGCCAGCAAAAAGGAGGGGAACAATCAGCCCCAGCATTTT.

This clone appeared once. The chain uses TRBV7-9 and TRBJ1-1; TRBD1 matches at 10 bases. Germline V gene data show CDR1 as SEHNR and CDR2 as FQNEAQ (reference sequence). CDR3 length equals 14 residues. J was trimmed by 10 bases and V by 4 bases; bases with no gene match: 9. CDR3 bases: TGTGCCAGCAGCTCCGATAAAGACAGGGGGCTAGCTTTCTTT. This sequence encodes CASSSDKDRGLAFF.

The chain employs TRBV5-1 and TRBJ2-3; TRBD1 agrees at 7 bases. Germline V gene data show CDR1 as SGHRS and CDR2 as YFSETQ. The CDR3 runs to 14 residues. The V segment lost 8 bases and the J segment 4 bases; nucleotides outside the gene matches: 10. The CDR3 region is CASTDHRGADTQYF. The CDR3 nucleotides are TGCGCCAGTACCGATCACAGGGGAGCAGATACGCAGTATTTT.

The chain joins TRBV10-3 to TRBJ1-1, with 8 bases lining up with TRBD1. Per the germline V gene, CDR1 is ENHRY and CDR2 is SYGVKD. The J segment lost 5 bases and the V segment lost 3 bases, leaving 14 bases of the junction unmatched. The CDR3 runs 17 residues. The CDR3 loop is CAISDISRGPGKTEAFF. CDR3 sequence (DNA): TGTGCCATCAGTGACATAAGCAGGGGGCCGGGTAAGACTGAAGCTTTCTTT.

The gene calls are TRBV11-2 and TRBJ2-4; D is possibly TRBD2 (5 bases). The CDR3 has 14 amino acids. Trimming cost V 3 bases and J 4 bases, with 10 bases left between them. In germline, CDR1 is SGHAT, CDR2 FQNNGV. The CDR3 spells CASSFTDSKNIQYF. DNA of the CDR3: TGTGCCAGCAGCTTTACGGACTCGAAAAACATTCAGTACTTC.

This rearrangement joins TRBV29-1 to TRBJ1-5, with no clear D. CDR3 length: 12 residues. Germline CDR1 reads SQVTM; CDR2 reads ANQGSEA. V shed 4 bases and J shed 4 bases, with 8 bases lying between them. CDR3 region: CSVAGYNQPQHF. CDR3 DNA: TGCAGCGTTGCCGGGTATAATCAGCCCCAGCATTTT.

This clone was detected only once. The V gene is TRBV19, the J gene TRBJ1-2; TRBD1 aligns across 11 bases. Germline CDR1 and CDR2: LNHDA and SQIVND (reference sequence). CDR3 length: 15 amino acids. Losses at the gene ends were 7 bases for V and 8 bases for J; bases not matched to a gene: 12. The CDR3 bases are TGTGCCAGTATCGGACAGGGGGCATTGACGGGCGGCTACACCTTC. Protein: CASIGQGALTGGYTF. Using reference TRBV19 and TRBJ1-2 for the parts outside the CDR3, the full variable domain is DGGITQSPKYLFRKEGQNVTLSCEQNLNHDAMYWYRQDPGQGLRLIYYSQIVNDFQKGDIAEGYSVSREKKESFPLTVTSAQKNPTAFYLCASIGQGALTGGYTFGSGTRLTVV.

This sequence joins TRBV5-4 and TRBJ2-7, with 11 positions matching TRBD1. The CDR3 has 15 amino acids. CDR1 SGHNT and CDR2 YYREEE come from the germline V gene (reference sequence). V was pared by 1 base and J by 5 bases, with 5 bases of the junction left unmatched. The CDR3 nucleotides are TGTGCCAGCAGCTTGAGGGACAGGGGGTCCCACGAGCAGTACTTC. This translates into CASSLRDRGSHEQYF.

The CDR3 DNA reads TGCAGCGTTGGCACAGCCTCCTACGAGCAGTACTTC. The encoded protein is CSVGTASYEQYF. The V and J genes are TRBV29-1 and TRBJ2-7; D is ambiguous. V was pared by 4 bases and J by 0 bases, with 7 bases between. From germline, CDR1 is SQVTM and CDR2 ANQGSEA. The CDR3 spans 12 residues.

In its sample, this clone was seen a few times. The chain combines TRBV14 with TRBJ1-5; D unclear. Per the germline V gene, CDR1 is SGHDN and CDR2 is FVKESK. The CDR3 has 17 amino acids. V was clipped by 1 base and J by 1 base, with 14 bases between them. CDR3 in DNA: TGTGCCAGCAGCCAAGGGGCCAGGTCAGAAAGCAATCAGCCCCAGCATTTT. Translation gives CASSQGARSESNQPQHF.

The chain is built from TRBV7-2 and TRBJ2-3; 9 bases agree with TRBD1. The V and J ends lost 4 bases and 1 base, in that order; junction bases with no gene match: 3. Germline values: CDR1 SGHTA, CDR2 FQGNSA. CDR3 length equals 15 residues. Written as DNA, the CDR3 is TGTGCCAGCAGCTGGGGACAGGGCCGCACAGATACGCAGTATTTT. It encodes CASSWGQGRTDTQYF.

The chain employs TRBV6-1 and TRBJ1-4; D is unclear. Germline V gives CDR1 MNHNS, CDR2 SASEGT. The germline V and J ends were trimmed by 2 bases and 4 bases, with 8 bases remaining between them. This CDR3 is built from 14 residues. The CDR3 here is CASSERVNNEKLFF. The CDR3 DNA reads as TGTGCCAGCAGTGAACGGGTGAATAATGAAAAACTGTTTTTT.

This clone showed up just a few times. The J gene is TRBJ2-2, the V gene TRBV29-1, with 7 bases that match TRBD1. V shed 4 bases, J shed 0 bases, and the junction held 2 bases outside the gene matches. CDR1 and CDR2 from the germline V gene are SQVTM and ANQGSEA. The CDR3 loop spans 14 amino acids. CDR3: CSVGTGTNTGELFF. DNA for the CDR3: TGCAGCGTTGGGACAGGAACGAACACCGGGGAGCTGTTTTTT.

The rearrangement joins TRBV11-2 to TRBJ2-7; tentatively, D is TRBD1 (6 bases). CDR1 SGHAT and CDR2 FQNNGV come from the germline V gene. The CDR3 totals 15 residues. Trimming took off 2 bases at V and 2 bases at J, with 13 bases between the two ends. DNA for the CDR3: TGTGCCAGCAGCTTACAAAGGACAGCCGCCTACGAGCAGTACTTC. Its translation is CASSLQRTAAYEQYF.

The chain joins TRBV5-4 to TRBJ2-5, with TRBD2 as a possible D gene (6 bases). The germline V and J ends were trimmed by 5 bases and 5 bases, with 19 bases remaining between them. There are 15 residues in the CDR3. From germline, CDR1 is SGHNT and CDR2 YYREEE (reference sequence). The CDR3 here is CASSAAGPGRETQYF. In DNA, the CDR3 is TGTGCCAGCAGTGCAGCGGGCCCGGGGCGGGAGACCCAGTACTTC. Full variable domain (missing parts from reference TRBV5-4 and TRBJ2-5): ETGVTQSPTHLIKTRGQQVTLRCSSQSGHNTVSWYQQALGQGPQFIFQYYREEENGRGNFPPRFSGLQFPNYSSELNVNALELDDSALYLCASSAAGPGRETQYFGPGTRLLVL.

This chain joins TRBV6-5 and TRBJ2-7; TRBD1 matches 11 bases. Per the germline V gene, CDR1 is MNHEY and CDR2 is SVGAGI. V lost 4 bases and J lost 6; bases outside the gene matches: 5. The CDR3 consists of 14 residues. The CDR3 DNA is TGTGCCAGCAGTTTGGGACAGGGGGTCGGCGAGCAGTACTTC. This gives the protein CASSLGQGVGEQYF.

The J gene is TRBJ2-5, the V gene TRBV5-4; 8 nucleotides agree with TRBD1. Trimming cost V 4 bases and J 4 bases; bases outside gene matches: 6. Germline CDR1 reads SGHNT; CDR2 reads YYREEE (reference sequence). The CDR3 has 14 residues. CDR3 sequence (DNA): TGTGCCAGCAGCAGACAGGGGCTCCCAGAGACCCAGTACTTC. Amino acid sequence: CASSRQGLPETQYF. Full variable domain (missing parts from reference TRBV5-4 and TRBJ2-5): ETGVTQSPTHLIKTRGQQVTLRCSSQSGHNTVSWYQQALGQGPQFIFQYYREEENGRGNFPPRFSGLQFPNYSSELNVNALELDDSALYLCASSRQGLPETQYFGPGTRLLVL.

The J gene is TRBJ1-5, the V gene TRBV6-6; D is unclear. This CDR3 spans 12 amino acids. The germline V gene encodes CDR1 MNHNY and CDR2 SVGAGI (reference sequence). Trimming left V 7 bases short and J 3 bases short, with 7 bases between. The CDR3 loop reads CASNGNNQPQHF. The CDR3 bases are TGTGCCAGCAACGGGAACAATCAGCCCCAGCATTTT.

The V gene is TRBV5-4, the J gene TRBJ2-3; TRBD1 might be the D (6 bases). Germline V gene sequence: CDR1 SGHNT, CDR2 YYREEE (reference sequence). The V end was cut by 2 bases, the J end by 2 bases, with 9 bases between. The CDR3 has 14 amino acids. CDR3 protein: CASSFGQHTDTQYF. The CDR3 coding sequence is TGTGCCAGCAGCTTTGGACAGCACACAGATACGCAGTATTTT. Based on the CDR3 plus reference TRBV5-4 and TRBJ2-3, the full variable domain is ETGVTQSPTHLIKTRGQQVTLRCSSQSGHNTVSWYQQALGQGPQFIFQYYREEENGRGNFPPRFSGLQFPNYSSELNVNALELDDSALYLCASSFGQHTDTQYFGPGTRLTVL.

Remarks on this clone: Germline and junction disagree at one end, which may indicate a read error. The chain is built from TRBV4-3 and TRBJ1-2; no definite D call. The CDR3 loop spans 14 amino acids. Germline values: CDR1 LGHNA, CDR2 YSLEER. In nucleotides, the CDR3 is TGCGCCAGCACCGATGCAGGAGGGAACTCTGGCTACACCTTC. It is translated as CASTDAGGNSGYTF.

The chain has TRBV6-8 and TRBJ2-5; D perhaps matches TRBD2 (5 bases). Per germline, CDR1 MNHGY and CDR2 SAAAGT. V was cut by 5 bases and J by 5 bases, with 21 bases left in between. The CDR3 consists of 16 residues. The CDR3: CASSKLPGSADETQYF. CDR3 in DNA: TGTGCCAGCAGTAAACTCCCGGGGTCCGCGGATGAGACCCAGTACTTC.